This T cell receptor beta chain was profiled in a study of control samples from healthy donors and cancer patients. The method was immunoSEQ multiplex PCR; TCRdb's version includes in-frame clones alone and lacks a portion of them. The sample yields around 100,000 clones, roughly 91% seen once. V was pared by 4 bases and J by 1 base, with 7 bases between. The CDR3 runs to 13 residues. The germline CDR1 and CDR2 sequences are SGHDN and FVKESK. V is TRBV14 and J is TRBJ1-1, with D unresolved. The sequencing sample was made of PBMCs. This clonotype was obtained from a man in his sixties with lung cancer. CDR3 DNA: TGTGCCAGCAGCCGACATTGGAACACTGAAGCTTTCTTT. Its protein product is CASSRHWNTEAFF. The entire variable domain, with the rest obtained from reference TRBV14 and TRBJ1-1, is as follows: EAGVTQFPSHSVIEKGQTVTLRCDPISGHDNLYWYRRVMGKEIKFLLHFVKESKQDESGMPNNRFLAERTGGTYSTLKVQPAELEDSGVYFCASSRHWNTEAFFGQGTRLTVV.